This T cell receptor beta chain was obtained from a study of shared clonotypes between healthy human individuals. About the study: Those who served as donors were a couple of women and three men between the ages of 18 and 49.

Notes on the study in general: Although depth was large, rarefaction showed that sequencing of the sorted subsets was incomplete. Estimated richness values were generally larger in naive subsets than in memory subsets.

The CDR3 consists of 16 residues. In germline, CDR1 is SGHTA, CDR2 FQGNSA. V shed 2 bases, J shed 3 bases, and the junction held 9 bases outside the gene matches. Assay: immunoSEQ multiplex PCR; the TCRdb copy retains only in-frame clones and omits some. The data contain 2 million to 2.5 million clones, approximately 96% of them singletons. As for this clone: Its antigen is as yet unknown.

The source is a man younger than 30 in good health. The material sequenced was naive CD4+ T cells sorted from blood. Described subset: CD45RA+ positively selected. The chain has TRBV7-2 and TRBJ1-2; TRBD1 matches at 7 bases. The CDR3 region is CASSLTPQGIHYGYTF. The CDR3 region has the DNA TGTGCCAGCAGCTTAACCCCACAGGGGATCCACTATGGCTACACCTTC. The full variable domain, with the rest looked up from reference TRBV7-2 and TRBJ1-2, is GAGVSQSPSNKVTEKGKDVELRCDPISGHTALYWYRQSLGQGLEFLIYFQGNSAPDKSGLPSDRFSAERTGGSVSTLTIQRTQQEDSAVYLCASSLTPQGIHYGYTFGSGTRLTVV.